Following are 14 T cell receptor beta chains from one sample sequenced in a study of T cells after yellow fever vaccination (dated by TCRdb to between 2017 and 2020). The library came from 5' RACE. The instrument was an Illumina HiSeq 2500. In TCRdb, the public reads were trimmed at Q25 with fastp and aligned with MiXCR, with productive beta chains retained. Under each unique CDR3 protein, matching rows form one entry showing the most common genes and DNA. The sample table contains fewer than 150,000 distinct CDR3 sequences; only one count was recorded for about 7.2% of them. The ten most abundant clones make up 2.7% of the sample. The treatment or condition label, read with the paper, signifies: live attenuated yellow fever vaccine strain. The sample was CD4+ T cells sorted from PBMCs, taken more than 35 days after the first yellow fever vaccination. The receptors were gathered from a man aged 18-30 years who received the YFV17D yellow fever vaccine.

This clonotype showed up many times. The chain uses TRBV3-1 and TRBJ2-2, with 8 bases fitting TRBD2. The ends lost 1 base at V and 5 bases at J; junction bases unmatched: 12. The germline CDR1 and CDR2 sequences are LGHDT and YNNKEL (reference sequence). This CDR3 region has 18 residues. The CDR3 spells CASSQVAGRAVGTGELFF. As DNA, the CDR3 is TGTGCCAGCAGCCAAGTAGCGGGGAGGGCCGTGGGAACCGGGGAGCTGTTTTTT.

The CDR3 loop reads CASSLSDPHYGYTF. For the CDR3, the DNA is TGCGCCAGCAGCTTGTCTGACCCTCATTATGGCTACACCTTC. V usage is TRBV5-1 and J usage is TRBJ1-2, with no clear D. V was cut by 1 base and J by 5 bases, with 12 bases left in between. Germline lookup yields CDR1 SGHRS and CDR2 YFSETQ. CDR3 length equals 14 residues.

This clonotype was counted many times. The chain recombines TRBV6-5 with TRBJ2-2; D is unclear. V lost 0 bases and J 4 bases, leaving 9 bases between the germline ends. The germline V gene has CDR1 MNHEY and CDR2 SVGAGI. The CDR3 runs 15 residues. The CDR3 reads CASSYSADSTGELFF. In DNA, the CDR3 is TGTGCCAGCAGTTACTCGGCAGATTCCACCGGGGAGCTGTTTTTT.

This clonotype came up many times. The chain is built from TRBV11-2 and TRBJ2-5; TRBD2 matches 9 bases. The CDR3 covers 17 residues. Trimming took 5 bases from V and 0 from J; bases not matched to a gene: 10. From germline, CDR1 is SGHAT and CDR2 FQNNGV. The DNA for the CDR3 is TGTGCCAGCAGCCCCCGGCTAGCGGGGAAGTACCAAGAGACCCAGTACTTC. This encodes CASSPRLAGKYQETQYF.

This clonotype was seen many times. The J gene is TRBJ2-2, the V gene TRBV4-3, with 10 nucleotides matching TRBD2. The junction had 14 bases not matched to a gene; V was cut back by 0 bases and J by 7 bases. This CDR3 has 19 residues. From germline, CDR1 is LGHNA and CDR2 YSLEER. The CDR3: CASSQEYGTSGVRGGELFF. The DNA for the CDR3 is TGCGCCAGCAGCCAAGAGTACGGAACTAGCGGGGTTCGGGGCGGGGAGCTGTTTTTT.

This clonotype was recorded at least ten times. J is TRBJ1-5 and V is TRBV10-3; no reliable D call. Looked up from germline, CDR1 is ENHRY and CDR2 is SYGVKD. V was shortened by 4 bases and J by 3 bases, with 10 bases between the two germline ends. The CDR3 extends over 14 amino acids. The CDR3 coding sequence is TGTGCCATCAGTGCCGAAAGTGACAATCAGCCCCAGCATTTT. It translates to CAISAESDNQPQHF.

This clonotype came up many times. This rearrangement joins TRBV5-1 to TRBJ1-6; the match to TRBD1 covers 10 bases. The V gene end was trimmed by 0 bases and the J gene end by 2 bases; junction bases not matched to a gene: 2. This CDR3 contains 17 residues. Germline assignment: CDR1 SGHRS and CDR2 YFSETQ. CDR3 in DNA: TGCGCCAGCAGCTTGGGGGACAGGGGCGCCTATAATTCACCCCTCCACTTT. As protein: CASSLGDRGAYNSPLHF.

This clonotype was detected many times. The chain has TRBV29-1 and TRBJ2-1; D perhaps matches TRBD2 (6 bases). This CDR3 has 13 amino acids. Germline CDR1 SQVTM, CDR2 ANQGSEA. The CDR3, as DNA: TGCAGTGCAACGCGGGGCTACTACAATGAGCAGTTCTTC. It yields the protein CSATRGYYNEQFF.

The chain carries TRBV5-5 and TRBJ1-4; D is possibly TRBD1 (5 bases). The CDR3 runs 15 residues. From germline, CDR1 is SGHKS and CDR2 YYEKEE (reference sequence). V was cut by 4 bases and J by 8 bases, with 18 bases left in between. The CDR3 nucleotides read TGTGCCAGCAGCGCCACAGGAGGTACAATAGAAAAACTGTTTTTT. Protein product: CASSATGGTIEKLFF.

This clonotype was detected ten times or more. V gene TRBV7-9 combines with J gene TRBJ2-7; D tentatively fits TRBD1 or TRBD2 (6 bases each). The CDR3 extends over 14 amino acids. V dropped 1 base and J dropped 2 bases, with 9 bases sitting between them. Per germline, CDR1 SEHNR and CDR2 FQNEAQ (reference sequence). Here the CDR3 DNA reads TGTGCCAGCAGCTTAGGTGGGGGGCCCTACGAGCAGTACTTC. Its translation: CASSLGGGPYEQYF.

A remark on this clonotype: This may stem from a read error, because a much larger clone lies one nucleotide away. The conserved phenylalanine or tryptophan is not found at the CDR3 terminus, so this likely reflects a read error. The rearrangement links TRBV7-3 to TRBJ2-5; D unclear. This CDR3 comprises 15 residues. In germline, CDR1 is SGHTA, CDR2 FQGTGA. V lost 2 bases, J lost 1 base, and 11 bases lay in between. DNA of the CDR3: TGTGCCAGCAGCTTACAAGGGCTAGGCCAAGAGACCCAGTACTGC. This gives the protein CASSLQGLGQETQYC.

This clonotype appeared a single time. In DNA form, the CDR3 reads TGCGCCAGCAGCTTAGGAGGGACAGGGCCGCGGGAAGCTTTCTTT. Translation: CASSLGGTGPREAFF. This chain links TRBV5-1 with TRBJ1-1; 9 nucleotides line up with TRBD1. The length of the CDR3 is 15 residues. Germline lookup yields CDR1 SGHRS and CDR2 YFSETQ. V lost 2 bases to trimming and J lost 8 bases; unmatched junction nucleotides: 10.

This clonotype was detected ten times or more. The chain is built from TRBV19 and TRBJ1-4; D gene ambiguous. Germline values: CDR1 LNHDA, CDR2 SQIVND (reference sequence). CDR3 length: 14 residues. Deletions cut 3 bases from V and 5 bases from J, with 10 bases between. CDR3 loop: CASSILLENEKLFF. CDR3 sequence (DNA): TGTGCCAGTAGTATTCTGTTGGAGAATGAAAAACTGTTTTTT.

This clonotype came up many times. This chain links TRBV5-6 with TRBJ1-1; no clear D. V was pared by 0 bases and J by 0 bases, with 9 bases between. Germline lookup yields CDR1 SGHDT and CDR2 YYEEEE. CDR3 length equals 15 residues. Written as DNA, the CDR3 is TGTGCCAGCAGCTTGGGGCCAAGTATGAACACTGAAGCTTTCTTT. Translating gives CASSLGPSMNTEAFF.